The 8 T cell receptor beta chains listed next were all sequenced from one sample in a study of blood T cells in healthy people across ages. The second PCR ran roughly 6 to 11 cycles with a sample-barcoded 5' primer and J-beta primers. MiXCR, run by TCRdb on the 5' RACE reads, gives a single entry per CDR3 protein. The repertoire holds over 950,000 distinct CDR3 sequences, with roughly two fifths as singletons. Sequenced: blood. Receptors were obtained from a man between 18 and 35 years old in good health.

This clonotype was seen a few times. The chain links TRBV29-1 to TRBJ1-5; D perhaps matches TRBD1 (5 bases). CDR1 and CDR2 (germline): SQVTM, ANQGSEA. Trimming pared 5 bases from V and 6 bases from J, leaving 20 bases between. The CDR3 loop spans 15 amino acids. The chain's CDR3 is CSVSEGQVGGQPQHF. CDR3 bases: TGCAGCGTTTCAGAGGGGCAGGTCGGCGGTCAGCCCCAGCATTTT.

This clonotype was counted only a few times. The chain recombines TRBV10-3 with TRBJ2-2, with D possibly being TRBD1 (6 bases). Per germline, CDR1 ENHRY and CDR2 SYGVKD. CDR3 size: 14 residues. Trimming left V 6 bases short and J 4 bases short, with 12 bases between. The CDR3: CAIRPGDGTGELFF. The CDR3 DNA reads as TGTGCCATCAGGCCAGGGGATGGCACCGGGGAGCTGTTTTTT.

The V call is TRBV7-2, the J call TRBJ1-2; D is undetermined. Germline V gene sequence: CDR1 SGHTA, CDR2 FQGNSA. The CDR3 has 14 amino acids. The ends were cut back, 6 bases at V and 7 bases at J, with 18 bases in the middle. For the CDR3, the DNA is TGTGCCAGCAGAATAGACCCGGGCTCGGGTGGCTACACCTTC. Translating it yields CASRIDPGSGGYTF.

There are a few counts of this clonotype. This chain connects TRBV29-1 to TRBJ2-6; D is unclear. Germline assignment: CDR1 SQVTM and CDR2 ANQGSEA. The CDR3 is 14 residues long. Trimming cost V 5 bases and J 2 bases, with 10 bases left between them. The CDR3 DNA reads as TGCAGCGTTCCGGGTTCCCCTGGGGCCAACGTCCTGACTTTC. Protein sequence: CSVPGSPGANVLTF.

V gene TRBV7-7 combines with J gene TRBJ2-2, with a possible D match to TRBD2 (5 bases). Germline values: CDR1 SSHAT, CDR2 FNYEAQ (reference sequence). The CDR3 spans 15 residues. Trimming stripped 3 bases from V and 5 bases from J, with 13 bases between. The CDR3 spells CASSFEGLGTGELFF. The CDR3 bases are TGTGCCAGCAGCTTTGAGGGTCTCGGAACCGGGGAGCTGTTTTTT.

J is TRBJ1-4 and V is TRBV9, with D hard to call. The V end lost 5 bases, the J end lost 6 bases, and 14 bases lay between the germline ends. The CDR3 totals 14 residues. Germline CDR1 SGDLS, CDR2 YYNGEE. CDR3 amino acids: CASSPPVDDEKLFF. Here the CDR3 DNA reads TGTGCCAGCAGTCCCCCCGTTGACGATGAAAAACTGTTTTTT.

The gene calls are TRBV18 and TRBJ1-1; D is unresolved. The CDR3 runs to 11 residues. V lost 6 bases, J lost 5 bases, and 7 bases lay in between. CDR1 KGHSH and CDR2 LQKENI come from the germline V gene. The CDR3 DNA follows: TGTGCCAGCTCCCCTAAGACTGAAGCTTTCTTT. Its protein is CASSPKTEAFF.

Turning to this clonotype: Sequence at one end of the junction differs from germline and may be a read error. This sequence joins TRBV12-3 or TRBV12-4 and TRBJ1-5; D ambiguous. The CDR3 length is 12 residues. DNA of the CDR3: TGTGCCAGCAGTAAAGACAACCAGCCCCGGCATTTT. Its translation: CASSKDNQPRHF.